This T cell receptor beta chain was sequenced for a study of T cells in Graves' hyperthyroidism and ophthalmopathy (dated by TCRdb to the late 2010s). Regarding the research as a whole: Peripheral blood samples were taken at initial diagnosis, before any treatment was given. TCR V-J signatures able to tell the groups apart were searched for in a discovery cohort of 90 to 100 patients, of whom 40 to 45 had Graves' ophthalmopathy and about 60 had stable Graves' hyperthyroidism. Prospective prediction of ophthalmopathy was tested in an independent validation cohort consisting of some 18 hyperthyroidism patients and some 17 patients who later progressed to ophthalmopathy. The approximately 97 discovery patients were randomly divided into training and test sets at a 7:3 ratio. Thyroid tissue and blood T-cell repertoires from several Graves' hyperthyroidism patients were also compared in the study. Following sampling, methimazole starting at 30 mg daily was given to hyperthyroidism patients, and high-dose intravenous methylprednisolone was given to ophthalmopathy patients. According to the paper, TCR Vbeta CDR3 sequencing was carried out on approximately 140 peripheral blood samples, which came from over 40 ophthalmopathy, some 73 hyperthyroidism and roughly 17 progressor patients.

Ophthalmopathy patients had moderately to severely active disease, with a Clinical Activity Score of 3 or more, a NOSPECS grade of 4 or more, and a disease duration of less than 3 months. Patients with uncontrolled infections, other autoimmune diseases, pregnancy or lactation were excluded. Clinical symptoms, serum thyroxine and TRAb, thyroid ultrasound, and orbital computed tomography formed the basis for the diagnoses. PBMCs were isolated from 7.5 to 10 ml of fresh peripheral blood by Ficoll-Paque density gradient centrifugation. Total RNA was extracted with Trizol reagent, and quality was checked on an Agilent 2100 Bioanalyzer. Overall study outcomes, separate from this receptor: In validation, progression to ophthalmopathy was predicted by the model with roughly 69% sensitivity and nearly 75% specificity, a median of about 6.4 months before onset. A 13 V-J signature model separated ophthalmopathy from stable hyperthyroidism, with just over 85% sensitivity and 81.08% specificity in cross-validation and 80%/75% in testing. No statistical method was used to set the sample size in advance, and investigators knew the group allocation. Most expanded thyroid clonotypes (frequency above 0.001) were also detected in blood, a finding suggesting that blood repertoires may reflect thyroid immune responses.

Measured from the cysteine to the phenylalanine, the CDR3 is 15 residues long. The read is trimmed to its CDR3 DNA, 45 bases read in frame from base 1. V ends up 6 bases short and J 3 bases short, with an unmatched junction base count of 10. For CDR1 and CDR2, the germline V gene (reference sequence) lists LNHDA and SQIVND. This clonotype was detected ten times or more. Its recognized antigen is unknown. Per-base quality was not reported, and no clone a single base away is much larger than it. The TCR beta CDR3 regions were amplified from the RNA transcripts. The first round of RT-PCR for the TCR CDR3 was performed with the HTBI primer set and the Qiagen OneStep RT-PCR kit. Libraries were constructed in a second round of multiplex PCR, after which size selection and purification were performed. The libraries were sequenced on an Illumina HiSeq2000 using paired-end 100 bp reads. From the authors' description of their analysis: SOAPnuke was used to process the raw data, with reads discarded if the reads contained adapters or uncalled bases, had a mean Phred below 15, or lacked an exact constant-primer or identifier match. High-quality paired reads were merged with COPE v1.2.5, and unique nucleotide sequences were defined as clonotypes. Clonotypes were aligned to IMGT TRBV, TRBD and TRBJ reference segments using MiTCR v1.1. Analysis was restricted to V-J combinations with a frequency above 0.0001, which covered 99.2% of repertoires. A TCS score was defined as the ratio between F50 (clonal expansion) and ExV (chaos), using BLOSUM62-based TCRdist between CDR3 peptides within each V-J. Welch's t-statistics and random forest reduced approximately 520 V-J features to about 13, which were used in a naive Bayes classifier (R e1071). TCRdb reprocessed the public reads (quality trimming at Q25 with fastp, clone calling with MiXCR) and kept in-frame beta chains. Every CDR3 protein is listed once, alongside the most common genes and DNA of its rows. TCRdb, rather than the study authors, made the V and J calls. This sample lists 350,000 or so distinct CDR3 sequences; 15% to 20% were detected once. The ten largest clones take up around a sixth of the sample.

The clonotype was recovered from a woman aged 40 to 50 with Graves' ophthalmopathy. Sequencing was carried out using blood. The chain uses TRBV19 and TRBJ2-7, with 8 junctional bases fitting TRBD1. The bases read TGTGCCAGTAGAGCTGACAGGGGCCCATACTACGAGCAGTACTTC. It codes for CASRADRGPYYEQYF.